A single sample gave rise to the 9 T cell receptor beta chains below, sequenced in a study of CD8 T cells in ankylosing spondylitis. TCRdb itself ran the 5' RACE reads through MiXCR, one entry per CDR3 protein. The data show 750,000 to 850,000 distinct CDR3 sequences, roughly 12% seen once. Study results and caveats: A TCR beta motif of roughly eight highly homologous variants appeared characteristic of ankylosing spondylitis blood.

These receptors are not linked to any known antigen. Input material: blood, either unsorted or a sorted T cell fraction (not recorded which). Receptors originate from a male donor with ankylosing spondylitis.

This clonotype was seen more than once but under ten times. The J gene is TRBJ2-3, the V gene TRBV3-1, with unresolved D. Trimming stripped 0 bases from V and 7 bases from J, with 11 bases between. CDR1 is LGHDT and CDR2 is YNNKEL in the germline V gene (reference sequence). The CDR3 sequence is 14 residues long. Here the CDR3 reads CASSQDGDRHTQYF. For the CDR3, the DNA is TGTGCCAGCAGCCAAGATGGCGATAGACATACGCAGTATTTT.

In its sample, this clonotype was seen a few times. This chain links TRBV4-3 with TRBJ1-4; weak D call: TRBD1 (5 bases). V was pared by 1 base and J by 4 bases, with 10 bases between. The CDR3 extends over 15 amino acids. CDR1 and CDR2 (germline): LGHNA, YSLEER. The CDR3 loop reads CASSQVGDSNEKLFF. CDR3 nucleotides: TGCGCCAGCAGCCAAGTTGGCGACAGTAATGAAAAACTGTTTTTT.

CDR3 sequence: CASSGGQGYSPLHF. The CDR3 DNA is TGCGCCAGCAGCGGGGGACAGGGTTATTCACCCCTCCACTTT. This chain connects TRBV5-1 to TRBJ1-6, with 9 bases matching TRBD1. CDR1 and CDR2 from the germline V gene are SGHRS and YFSETQ. CDR3 size: 14 residues. J gave up 8 bases and V 4 bases, and 4 bases lay outside the gene matches.

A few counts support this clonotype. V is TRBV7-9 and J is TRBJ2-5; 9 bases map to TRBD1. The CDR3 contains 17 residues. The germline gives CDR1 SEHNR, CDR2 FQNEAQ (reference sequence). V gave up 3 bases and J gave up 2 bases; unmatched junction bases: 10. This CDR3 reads CASSLDGPGQGQETQYF. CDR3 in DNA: TGTGCCAGCAGCTTGGACGGGCCGGGACAGGGACAAGAGACCCAGTACTTC. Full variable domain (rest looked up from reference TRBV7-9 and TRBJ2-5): DTGVSQNPRHKITKRGQNVTFRCDPISEHNRLYWYRQTLGQGPEFLTYFQNEAQLEKSRLLSDRFSAERPKGSFSTLEIQRTEQGDSAMYLCASSLDGPGQGQETQYFGPGTRLLVL.

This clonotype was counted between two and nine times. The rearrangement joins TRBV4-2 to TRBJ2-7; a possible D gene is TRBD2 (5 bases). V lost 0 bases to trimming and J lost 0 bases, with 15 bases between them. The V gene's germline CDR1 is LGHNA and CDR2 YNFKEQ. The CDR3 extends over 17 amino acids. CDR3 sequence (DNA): TGTGCCAGCAGCCAAGAACCCTTCGGCGGGTCCTCCTACGAGCAGTACTTC. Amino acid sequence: CASSQEPFGGSSYEQYF.

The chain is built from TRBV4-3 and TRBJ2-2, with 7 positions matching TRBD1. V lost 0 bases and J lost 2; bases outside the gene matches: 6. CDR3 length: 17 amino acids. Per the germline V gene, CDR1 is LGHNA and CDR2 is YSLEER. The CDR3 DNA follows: TGCGCCAGCAGCCAAGAGGCCCAGGGGGTAAACACCGGGGAGCTGTTTTTT. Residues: CASSQEAQGVNTGELFF.

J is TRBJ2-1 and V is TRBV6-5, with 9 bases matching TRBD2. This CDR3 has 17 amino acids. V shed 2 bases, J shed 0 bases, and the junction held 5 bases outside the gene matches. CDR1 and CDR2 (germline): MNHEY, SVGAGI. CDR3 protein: CASSYTMTSGSYNEQFF. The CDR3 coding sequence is TGTGCCAGCAGTTACACCATGACTAGCGGCTCCTACAATGAGCAGTTCTTC.

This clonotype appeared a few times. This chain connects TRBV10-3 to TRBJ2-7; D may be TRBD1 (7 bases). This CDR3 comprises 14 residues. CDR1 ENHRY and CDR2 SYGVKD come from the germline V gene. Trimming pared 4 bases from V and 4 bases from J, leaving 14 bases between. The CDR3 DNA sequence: TGTGCCATCAGTGGAGGAGGGGGCATATACGAGCAGTACTTC. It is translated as CAISGGGGIYEQYF.

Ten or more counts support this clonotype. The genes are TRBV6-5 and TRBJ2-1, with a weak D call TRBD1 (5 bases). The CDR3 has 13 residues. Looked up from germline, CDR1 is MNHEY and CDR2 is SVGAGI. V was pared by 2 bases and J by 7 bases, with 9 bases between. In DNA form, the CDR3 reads TGTGCCAGCAGTTACACCCAGGGAAATGAGCAGTTCTTC. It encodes CASSYTQGNEQFF.